The 31 T cell receptor beta chains below all came from one sample that was sequenced in a study of shared T cell receptors in the human thymus. Libraries were prepared by immunoSEQ multiplex PCR; TCRdb keeps only in-frame clonotypes and omits some of them. This sample has about 540,000 clones, with about 84% found just once. This same sample was also part of a study on human thymus T cells.

Sequenced material: thymocytes. These TCRs come from a boy younger than two with a congenital heart defect.

About this clone: The sample has other DNA sequences that encode this CDR3 too. The chain couples TRBV6-1 to TRBJ2-7; no definite D call. The V and J ends lost 0 bases and 4 bases respectively, with 4 bases between them. This CDR3 contains 12 residues. Per germline, CDR1 MNHNS and CDR2 SASEGT. The CDR3 here is CASSEARYEQYF. CDR3 sequence (DNA): TGTGCCAGCAGTGAAGCACGGTACGAGCAGTACTTC.

This clone was observed once. The chain combines TRBV7-8 with TRBJ1-1; D remains unclear. CDR1 and CDR2 from the germline V gene are SGHVS and FQNEAQ. Trimming took 5 bases from V and 6 from J, leaving 7 bases between them. The CDR3 has 11 residues. The CDR3 protein is CASSPVAEAFF. CDR3 sequence (DNA): TGTGCCAGCAGCCCTGTCGCTGAAGCTTTCTTT.

The sample holds a few counts of this clone. The chain couples TRBV6-5 to TRBJ1-1, with a weak D call TRBD1 (5 bases). V lost 6 bases, J lost 1 base, and 9 bases lay in between. The CDR3 runs 13 residues. CDR1 MNHEY and CDR2 SVGAGI come from the germline V gene. The CDR3 nucleotides are TGTGCCAGCAGACGAGGACAGAACACTGAAGCTTTCTTT. Amino acids: CASRRGQNTEAFF.

V and J are TRBV11-2 and TRBJ2-7; 8 bases align to TRBD2. The germline CDR1 and CDR2 sequences are SGHAT and FQNNGV. V lost 0 bases and J lost 2; bases outside the gene matches: 12. The CDR3 covers 18 residues. The CDR3 DNA sequence: TGTGCCAGCAGCTTAGATATTCACGGGAATAGCGGGACCTACGAGCAGTACTTC. It specifies CASSLDIHGNSGTYEQYF.

The V call is TRBV7-9, the J call TRBJ2-5, with D perhaps TRBD2 (5 bases). From germline, CDR1 is SEHNR and CDR2 FQNEAQ (reference sequence). Trimming took 1 base from V and 4 from J, leaving 13 bases between them. This CDR3 is built from 15 residues. CDR3 coding DNA: TGTGCCAGCAGCTTAGGTCGGTGGGAGTCAGAGACCCAGTACTTC. Its protein is CASSLGRWESETQYF. The variable domain in full, completed from reference TRBV7-9 and TRBJ2-5, reads DTGVSQNPRHKITKRGQNVTFRCDPISEHNRLYWYRQTLGQGPEFLTYFQNEAQLEKSRLLSDRFSAERPKGSFSTLEIQRTEQGDSAMYLCASSLGRWESETQYFGPGTRLLVL.

This sequence joins TRBV29-1 and TRBJ2-7; D possibly corresponds to TRBD2 (6 bases). Trimming left V 7 bases short and J 3 bases short, with 13 bases between. Germline CDR1 SQVTM, CDR2 ANQGSEA. CDR3 length equals 12 residues. In nucleotides, the CDR3 is TGCAGCGCCCGGGGACTCGACTACGAGCAGTACTTC. Its translation: CSARGLDYEQYF.

The rearrangement uses TRBV29-1 and TRBJ2-7; TRBD2 matches at 10 bases. CDR3 length: 19 amino acids. V dropped 0 bases and J dropped 3; count of bases not matched to a gene: 17. Germline CDR1 and CDR2: SQVTM and ANQGSEA. CDR3 residues: CSVEEIQREGPRTVYEQYF. Written as DNA, the CDR3 is TGCAGCGTTGAAGAAATCCAGCGGGAGGGTCCCCGTACGGTCTACGAGCAGTACTTC.

The genes are TRBV9 and TRBJ2-5; D is perhaps TRBD1 (7 bases). This CDR3 comprises 16 residues. V lost 3 bases, J lost 2 bases, and 17 bases lay in between. Per germline, CDR1 SGDLS and CDR2 YYNGEE. CDR3 DNA sequence: TGTGCCAGCAGCGCCTCAGGGGGGAGTAGGCAAGAGACCCAGTACTTC. This gives the protein CASSASGGSRQETQYF.

The chain recombines TRBV27 with TRBJ2-1; TRBD2 matches at 10 bases. Germline CDR1 is MNHEY and CDR2 is SMNVEV (reference sequence). Trimming cost V 2 bases and J 12 bases; bases outside gene matches: 4. The CDR3 loop spans 13 amino acids. Written as DNA, the CDR3 is TGTGCCAGCAGTTTAGTAGCGGGAGGCCCGCAGTTCTTC. Translating gives CASSLVAGGPQFF.

The chain employs TRBV27 and TRBJ2-1; possibly TRBD2 for D (5 bases). The CDR3 length is 13 residues. Trimming pared 7 bases from V and 2 bases from J, leaving 9 bases between. Germline lookup yields CDR1 MNHEY and CDR2 SMNVEV (reference sequence). CDR3 amino acids: CASTGSPYNEQFF. The CDR3 DNA reads as TGTGCCAGCACGGGGAGCCCCTACAATGAGCAGTTCTTC.

V is TRBV5-1 and J is TRBJ2-6; the D gene is possibly TRBD1 (5 bases). V was pared by 0 bases and J by 1 base, with 5 bases between. The CDR3 sequence is 15 residues long. Germline V gives CDR1 SGHRS, CDR2 YFSETQ. CDR3 sequence reads: CASSLAGSGANVLTF. In nucleotides, the CDR3 is TGCGCCAGCAGCTTGGCAGGGTCTGGGGCCAACGTCCTGACTTTC.

This clone came up once. The chain employs TRBV5-6 and TRBJ1-3; a possible D gene is TRBD1 (5 bases). The V end was cut by 2 bases, the J end by 0 bases, with 9 bases between. The CDR3 has 15 residues. Germline CDR1 and CDR2: SGHDT and YYEEEE. For the CDR3, the DNA is TGTGCCAGCAGCTTAGGGGCAGCCTCTGGAAACACCATATATTTT. Translated, it gives CASSLGAASGNTIYF.

This rearrangement joins TRBV7-9 to TRBJ2-1; maybe TRBD1 (5 bases). Germline V gives CDR1 SEHNR, CDR2 FQNEAQ (reference sequence). Between the trimmed V and J ends, which lost 8 bases and 6 bases, there was a span of 11 bases. CDR3 length equals 12 residues. In DNA form, the CDR3 reads TGTGCCAGCCAAAGGGGTATCAATGAGCAGTTCTTC. It specifies CASQRGINEQFF. Supplemented by reference TRBV7-9 and TRBJ2-1, the full variable domain reads DTGVSQNPRHKITKRGQNVTFRCDPISEHNRLYWYRQTLGQGPEFLTYFQNEAQLEKSRLLSDRFSAERPKGSFSTLEIQRTEQGDSAMYLCASQRGINEQFFGPGTRLTVL.

V is TRBV15 and J is TRBJ1-5, with a tentative D call TRBD1 (6 bases). V was clipped by 2 bases and J by 4 bases, with 12 bases between them. Germline V lookup: CDR1 LNHNV, CDR2 YYDKDF (reference sequence). The CDR3 runs 15 residues. The CDR3 DNA reads TGTGCCACCAGCAGAAGGGGGGGCACAAATCAGCCCCAGCATTTT. Protein sequence: CATSRRGGTNQPQHF.

This chain links TRBV27 with TRBJ2-7; D might be TRBD2 (6 bases). The CDR3 is made up of 14 amino acids. V lost 6 bases and J 6 bases, leaving 18 bases between the germline ends. CDR1 and CDR2 from the germline V gene are MNHEY and SMNVEV (reference sequence). The CDR3 reads CASSRLVAVGEQYF. CDR3 DNA sequence: TGTGCCAGCAGCCGACTAGTAGCCGTGGGCGAGCAGTACTTC.

The table lists this clone with a count of one. The genes are TRBV7-9 and TRBJ1-1; D uncertain. Trimming took 1 base from V and 1 from J, leaving 13 bases between them. The CDR3 runs to 16 residues. Germline CDR1 reads SEHNR; CDR2 reads FQNEAQ (reference sequence). CDR3 bases: TGTGCCAGCAGCTTAGACGGGAGGCGGGGGAACACTGAAGCTTTCTTT. This sequence encodes CASSLDGRRGNTEAFF.

The chain is built from TRBV13 and TRBJ2-3, with TRBD2 identical over 8 bases. V trimming: 5 bases; J trimming: 1 base; junction bases outside the gene matches: 5. CDR1 and CDR2 from the germline V gene are PRHDT and FYEKMQ (reference sequence). The CDR3 extends over 15 amino acids. DNA for the CDR3: TGTGCCAGCAGCCCGGGGGGGCCTCGCACAGATACGCAGTATTTT. It yields the protein CASSPGGPRTDTQYF.

The V and J genes are TRBV5-6 and TRBJ2-1; 11 bases are a match to TRBD2. V shed 3 bases and J 5 bases; nucleotides not matched to a gene: 7. Germline values: CDR1 SGHDT, CDR2 YYEEEE. The CDR3 is made up of 16 amino acids. The CDR3 DNA follows: TGTGCCAGCAGCTCCTATAGCGGGAGGGCCCACAATGAGCAGTTCTTC. Its translation: CASSSYSGRAHNEQFF.

The V call is TRBV28, the J call TRBJ2-3; 7 nucleotides agree with TRBD1. Germline CDR1 is MDHEN and CDR2 is SYDVKM. The CDR3 has 15 amino acids. V lost 5 bases to trimming and J lost 3 bases; unmatched junction nucleotides: 8. Here the CDR3 DNA reads TGTGCCAGCAGTCCACAGGGGCCCCCGACAGATACGCAGTATTTT. Translation gives CASSPQGPPTDTQYF.

The genes are TRBV7-3 and TRBJ2-7, with 10 bases identical to TRBD2. The length of the CDR3 is 16 residues. Trimming cost V 7 bases and J 4 bases; bases outside gene matches: 13. The germline CDR1 and CDR2 sequences are SGHTA and FQGTGA. CDR3 nucleotides: TGTGCCAGCACCCAAATCCTACTAGCGGGAAATTACGAGCAGTACTTC. Encoded protein: CASTQILLAGNYEQYF.

The V call is TRBV29-1, the J call TRBJ2-5; D possibly corresponds to TRBD2 (5 bases). The CDR3 has 13 amino acids. V was cut by 3 bases and J by 0 bases, with 8 bases left in between. CDR1 and CDR2 (germline): SQVTM, ANQGSEA. This CDR3 reads CSVDEGYQETQYF. Written as DNA, the CDR3 is TGCAGCGTTGATGAGGGATACCAAGAGACCCAGTACTTC.

The chain recombines TRBV7-6 with TRBJ2-7; 11 bases agree with TRBD2. The CDR3 extends over 15 amino acids. The germline V gene encodes CDR1 SGHVS and CDR2 FNYEAQ. The junction had 0 bases not matched to a gene; V was cut back by 0 bases and J by 2 bases. CDR3 DNA: TGTGCCAGCAGCTTAGCTAGCGGGAGGGCCTACGAGCAGTACTTC. Protein sequence: CASSLASGRAYEQYF.

This clone has only a few counts. The chain joins TRBV5-4 to TRBJ2-7; a possible D gene is TRBD2 (6 bases). The CDR3 consists of 13 residues. CDR1 is SGHNT and CDR2 is YYREEE in the germline V gene (reference sequence). Deletions cut 0 bases from V and 7 bases from J, with 11 bases between. CDR3 amino acids: CASSLGAGTEQYF. In DNA, the CDR3 is TGTGCCAGCAGCTTGGGGGCGGGGACGGAGCAGTACTTC.

CDR3 region: CASWGGEGENYGYTF. The CDR3 region has the DNA TGTGCCAGCTGGGGGGGAGAGGGGGAAAACTATGGCTACACCTTC. This chain connects TRBV9 to TRBJ1-2, with a tentative D call TRBD1 (6 bases). Trimming shortened V by 7 bases and J by 2 bases, and 18 bases separated the two germline ends. CDR1 and CDR2 (germline): SGDLS, YYNGEE. The CDR3 loop spans 15 amino acids.

In its sample, this clone was seen once. The CDR3: CASSQGHPNTEAFF. CDR3 coding DNA: TGCGCCAGCAGCCAGGGACACCCGAACACTGAAGCTTTCTTT. The gene calls are TRBV4-3 and TRBJ1-1, with D possibly TRBD1 on 6 matching bases. Germline V gives CDR1 LGHNA, CDR2 YSLEER. The CDR3 consists of 14 residues. Trimming pared 3 bases from V and 1 base from J, leaving 9 bases between.

V is TRBV4-1 and J is TRBJ2-7; 10 bases agree with TRBD2. CDR1 and CDR2 from the germline V gene are MGHRA and YSYEKL. The V and J ends lost 0 bases and 3 bases, in that order; junction bases with no gene match: 5. The CDR3 totals 16 residues. CDR3 coding DNA: TGCGCCAGCAGCCAAGAAGAAGGACTAGCGGTCTACGAGCAGTACTTC. This encodes CASSQEEGLAVYEQYF.

V and J are TRBV28 and TRBJ1-1; D not resolved. CDR3 length: 14 residues. V lost 0 bases, J lost 8 bases, and 13 bases lay in between. In germline, CDR1 is MDHEN, CDR2 SYDVKM. CDR3 amino acids: CASSLCLSPGEAFF. The CDR3 region has the DNA TGTGCCAGCAGTTTATGTCTCTCGCCGGGGGAAGCTTTCTTT.

The V gene is TRBV5-6, the J gene TRBJ2-1, with 10 positions matching TRBD2. Germline CDR1 and CDR2: SGHDT and YYEEEE. V trimming: 0 bases; J trimming: 9 bases; junction bases outside the gene matches: 3. This CDR3 comprises 14 residues. The CDR3 DNA follows: TGTGCCAGCAGCTTGGGAGGACTAGCGGCTGAGCAGTTCTTC. Encoded protein: CASSLGGLAAEQFF.

J is TRBJ1-1 and V is TRBV4-2; D is uncertain. This CDR3 spans 17 amino acids. V lost 2 bases and J lost 0, with 16 bases in between. From germline, CDR1 is LGHNA and CDR2 YNFKEQ. CDR3 sequence: CASSQRPSGSLNTEAFF. DNA of the CDR3: TGTGCCAGCAGCCAACGTCCCTCGGGGTCCCTGAACACTGAAGCTTTCTTT.

The J gene is TRBJ1-2, the V gene TRBV20-1, with D possibly TRBD1 on 6 matching bases. V lost 6 bases to trimming and J lost 7 bases, with 12 bases between them. The germline CDR1 and CDR2 sequences are DFQATT and SNEGSKA (reference sequence). The CDR3 covers 11 residues. CDR3 region: CSAERGAGYTF. The CDR3 DNA sequence: TGCAGTGCCGAGCGGGGGGCTGGCTACACCTTC.

This clone has more than one count but fewer than ten. The chain is built from TRBV28 and TRBJ2-3; perhaps TRBD2 as D (6 bases). V dropped 5 bases and J dropped 4 bases, with 16 bases sitting between them. This CDR3 contains 15 residues. The germline V gene has CDR1 MDHEN and CDR2 SYDVKM. The DNA for the CDR3 is TGTGCCAGCAGTCCCGGGGGTCTAGTGTCAGATACGCAGTATTTT. It codes for CASSPGGLVSDTQYF.